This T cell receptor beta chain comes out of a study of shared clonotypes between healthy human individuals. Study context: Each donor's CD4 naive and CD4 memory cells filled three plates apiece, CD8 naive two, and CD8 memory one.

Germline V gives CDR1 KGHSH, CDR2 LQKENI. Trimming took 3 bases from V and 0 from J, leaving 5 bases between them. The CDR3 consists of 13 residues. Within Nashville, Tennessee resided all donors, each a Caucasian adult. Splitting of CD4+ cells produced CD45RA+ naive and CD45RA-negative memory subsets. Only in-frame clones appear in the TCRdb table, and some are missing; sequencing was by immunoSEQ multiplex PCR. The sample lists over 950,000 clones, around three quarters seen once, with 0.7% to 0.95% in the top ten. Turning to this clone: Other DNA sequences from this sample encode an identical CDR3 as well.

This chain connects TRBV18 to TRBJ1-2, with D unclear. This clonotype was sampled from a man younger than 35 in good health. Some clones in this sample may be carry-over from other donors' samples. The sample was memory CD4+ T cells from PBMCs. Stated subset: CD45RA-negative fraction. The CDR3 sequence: CASSPDPNYGYTF. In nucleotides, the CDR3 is TGTGCCAGCTCACCGGATCCTAACTATGGCTACACCTTC.